Reported below is one T cell receptor (beta chain). V was trimmed by 4 bases and J by 6 bases, leaving 16 bases between them. The CDR3 contains 14 residues. Germline values: CDR1 MGHRA, CDR2 YSYEKL. The data were taken from a study of blood T cell repertoires in COVID-19. About the study: Some COVID-19 samples were acute and others convalescent; all came from the United States, Italy and Spain. Sources were T cells, B-cell-depleted T cells, or PBMCs; the material itself was cDNA or gDNA.

In the study's own analysis: Reference gene primer amplification yielded estimated nucleated cell counts. Using immunoSEQ multiplex PCR, the repertoire was profiled, and TCRdb retains in-frame clones only, with some absent. Clone size and V and J calls were adopted from that table, with D and trimming inferred from the DNA. The sample contains some 30,000 clones, 88% of which appear only once. Material: peripheral blood. The rearrangement uses TRBV4-1 and TRBJ2-7; D is perhaps TRBD1 (5 bases). The source is a human donor in a cohort sampled during active COVID-19. The CDR3 reads CASSPPRGRGEQYF. CDR3 in DNA: TGCGCCAGCAGCCCCCCTAGGGGAAGGGGCGAGCAGTACTTC.